These 27 T cell receptor beta chains came from one sample sequenced in a study of OX40 agonist ivuxolimab in advanced cancers. The data were produced by immunoSEQ multiplex PCR, yet TCRdb's version contains in-frame clones alone and is incomplete. The repertoire holds 30,000 to 45,000 clones, with around 80% as singletons. The source was CD4+ or CD8+ T cells sorted from blood, collected in a trial of the OX40 agonist ivuxolimab. All receptors come from an adult with an advanced solid tumor such as melanoma, head and neck, liver or kidney cancer.

V is TRBV30 and J is TRBJ1-5, with unresolved D. The CDR3 spans 11 residues. V lost 0 bases to trimming and J lost 7 bases, with 4 bases between them. Germline V CDR1 and CDR2: GTSNPN, SVGIG (reference sequence). CDR3 loop: CAWSVGQPQHF. The CDR3 nucleotides are TGTGCCTGGAGTGTAGGGCAGCCCCAGCATTTT.

The gene calls are TRBV10-3 and TRBJ1-1, with D tentatively TRBD1 (6 bases). The CDR3 extends over 14 amino acids. Trimming removed 2 bases at V and 1 base at J, with 8 bases between. Germline CDR1 reads ENHRY; CDR2 reads SYGVKD. The CDR3 is CAISERGENTEAFF. CDR3 DNA sequence: TGTGCCATCAGTGAGAGGGGGGAGAACACTGAAGCTTTCTTT.

This sequence joins TRBV6-6 and TRBJ2-1; the match to TRBD1 covers 9 bases. The CDR3 is made up of 16 amino acids. Germline V gene lookup returns CDR1 MNHNY and CDR2 SVGAGI (reference sequence). The ends lost 7 bases at V and 7 bases at J; junction bases unmatched: 14. Here the CDR3 reads CASTGTRDRVKNEQFF. The CDR3, as DNA: TGTGCCAGCACGGGAACCCGGGACAGGGTCAAGAATGAGCAGTTCTTC.

The rearrangement links TRBV18 to TRBJ1-4, with 8 positions matching TRBD1. CDR3 length: 15 residues. The V gene's germline CDR1 is KGHSH and CDR2 LQKENI. Trimming at V came to 2 bases and at J to 4 bases, leaving 3 bases not matched to a gene. CDR3 DNA sequence: TGTGCCAGCTCACCAAGACAGGGGAATAATGAAAAACTGTTTTTT. Amino acids: CASSPRQGNNEKLFF.

The V and J genes are TRBV4-2 and TRBJ1-3; D may be TRBD1 (5 bases). The V end lost 1 base, the J end lost 3 bases, and 7 bases lay between the germline ends. The V gene's germline CDR1 is LGHNA and CDR2 YNFKEQ. There are 14 residues in the CDR3. For the CDR3, the DNA is TGTGCCAGCAGCCAAGTTGGGGGTGGAAACACCATATATTTT. Translation: CASSQVGGGNTIYF.

Details on this clone: One junction end disagrees with the germline gene, perhaps due to a read error. This chain joins TRBV25-1 and TRBJ2-1; possibly TRBD2 for D (5 bases). Germline V lookup: CDR1 MGHDK, CDR2 SYGVNS. The CDR3 has 14 amino acids. CDR3 in DNA: TGTGCCAGCGGTGACCGGGATATTTACAATGAGCAGTTCTTC. Protein sequence: CASGDRDIYNEQFF.

There are a few counts of this clone. One end of the junction varies from germline; a read error may be responsible. The rearrangement joins TRBV7-9 to TRBJ2-1; D remains unclear. Germline-derived CDR1 and CDR2 are SEHNR and FQNEAQ (reference sequence). CDR3 size: 11 residues. The CDR3 reads CAGSSYNEQFF. The DNA of the CDR3 is TGTGCCGGCAGCTCCTACAATGAGCAGTTCTTC.

The J gene is TRBJ1-2, the V gene TRBV10-3; 7 bases match TRBD1. Looked up from germline, CDR1 is ENHRY and CDR2 is SYGVKD. The CDR3 consists of 15 residues. The V segment lost 8 bases and the J segment 3 bases; nucleotides outside the gene matches: 12. Here the CDR3 reads CAISPRGLEDYGYTF. Written as DNA, the CDR3 is TGTGCCATCTCCCCCAGGGGGTTAGAGGACTATGGCTACACCTTC.

Turning to this clone: The junction departs from the called germline gene at one end, perhaps through a read error. The chain links TRBV27 to TRBJ2-7; no clear D. Germline loops: CDR1 MNHEY, CDR2 SMNVEV (reference sequence). The CDR3 has 15 residues. Written as DNA, the CDR3 is TGTACCAGCAGGCCCACTCCCTCGCGTCCCTACGAGCAGTACTTC. It yields the protein CTSRPTPSRPYEQYF.

The chain joins TRBV29-1 to TRBJ2-7, with unresolved D. V shed 6 bases and J shed 4 bases, with 10 bases lying between them. Looked up from germline, CDR1 is SQVTM and CDR2 is ANQGSEA. The CDR3 totals 11 residues. CDR3 sequence reads: CSVAHGYEQYF. CDR3 nucleotide sequence: TGCAGCGTGGCCCACGGGTACGAGCAGTACTTC.

The CDR3 loop reads CASSYSGTRTFF. The CDR3 nucleotides read TGTGCCAGCAGTTACTCAGGGACTCGAACTTTCTTT. The chain is built from TRBV6-5 and TRBJ1-1; maybe TRBD1 (5 bases). The CDR3 is 12 residues long. V dropped 0 bases and J dropped 12 bases, with 11 bases sitting between them. Germline V CDR1 and CDR2: MNHEY, SVGAGI.

This sequence joins TRBV7-9 and TRBJ1-6; D call uncertain. The V gene's germline CDR1 is SEHNR and CDR2 FQNEAQ (reference sequence). V lost 5 bases, J lost 9 bases, and 11 bases lay in between. The length of the CDR3 is 13 residues. The CDR3, as DNA: TGTGCCAGCAGCGGGGAGGGTCTTTCACCCCTCCACTTT. Amino acids: CASSGEGLSPLHF.

The chain combines TRBV15 with TRBJ2-1; tentatively, D is TRBD2 (5 bases). This CDR3 is 16 amino acids long. Germline V CDR1 and CDR2: LNHNV, YYDKDF (reference sequence). Trimming removed 11 bases from V and 3 bases from J, with 23 bases in between. The DNA of the CDR3 is TGTGCCGCCTCCGCCGGGAATCTGCGCGGCTACAATGAGCAGTTCTTC. Amino acid sequence: CAASAGNLRGYNEQFF.

This chain joins TRBV18 and TRBJ2-5; TRBD1 agrees at 8 bases. The CDR3 consists of 15 residues. The J segment lost 5 bases and the V segment lost 3 bases, leaving 8 bases of the junction unmatched. In germline, CDR1 is KGHSH, CDR2 LQKENI. The CDR3 DNA follows: TGTGCCAGCTCACCGCCCACAGGGGGAAGGGAGACCCAGTACTTC. Translation gives CASSPPTGGRETQYF.

The chain has TRBV10-3 and TRBJ1-5; maybe TRBD1 (6 bases). Trimming stripped 4 bases from V and 7 bases from J, with 14 bases between. The CDR3 sequence is 14 residues long. Germline V CDR1 and CDR2: ENHRY, SYGVKD. CDR3 region: CAISVKGQGQPQHF. The CDR3 DNA follows: TGTGCCATCAGTGTAAAGGGACAAGGGCAGCCCCAGCATTTT.

The chain uses TRBV5-8 and TRBJ2-4; D is ambiguous. V lost 6 bases and J lost 0, with 7 bases in between. The CDR3 runs to 13 residues. Germline values: CDR1 SGHTS, CDR2 YDEGEE. The CDR3 coding sequence is TGTGCCAGCATGGGTTCAGCCAAAAACATTCAGTACTTC. This translates into CASMGSAKNIQYF.

V is TRBV15 and J is TRBJ1-4; D not resolved. Germline CDR1 and CDR2: LNHNV and YYDKDF (reference sequence). The germline V and J ends were trimmed by 3 bases and 0 bases, with 8 bases remaining between them. The CDR3 runs 15 residues. The CDR3 reads CATSRLGSTNEKLFF. The CDR3 bases are TGTGCCACCAGCAGGCTAGGGTCAACTAATGAAAAACTGTTTTTT.

The rearrangement uses TRBV2 and TRBJ2-7; D not certain. The CDR3 spans 14 residues. V was pared by 3 bases and J by 3 bases, with 12 bases between. Per germline, CDR1 SNHLY and CDR2 FYNNEI. CDR3 bases: TGTGCCAGCAGTGAGAGACAAGCCCTCTACGAGCAGTACTTC. It yields the protein CASSERQALYEQYF.

The gene calls are TRBV29-1 and TRBJ2-7, with 11 bases lining up with TRBD2. This CDR3 contains 14 residues. Germline trimming cut 3 bases from V and 6 bases from J; bases unmatched to any gene: 7. In germline, CDR1 is SQVTM, CDR2 ANQGSEA. The DNA for the CDR3 is TGCAGCGTTGAGTTACTAGCGGGAGTACTCGAGCAGTACTTC. Protein sequence: CSVELLAGVLEQYF.

The chain combines TRBV4-3 with TRBJ2-7, with 9 bases identical to TRBD2. The CDR3 contains 16 residues. The J segment lost 2 bases and the V segment lost 1 base, leaving 6 bases of the junction unmatched. Germline loops: CDR1 LGHNA, CDR2 YSLEER. This chain's CDR3 is CASSQGLSSGAYEQYF. CDR3 in DNA: TGCGCCAGCAGCCAAGGTCTGTCTAGCGGGGCCTACGAGCAGTACTTC.

This clone is a singleton in its sample. The chain has TRBV30 and TRBJ1-2, with 9 bases lining up with TRBD1. The CDR3 totals 14 residues. The V and J ends lost 6 bases and 5 bases, in that order; junction bases with no gene match: 10. Per the germline V gene, CDR1 is GTSNPN and CDR2 is SVGIG (reference sequence). DNA of the CDR3: TGTGCCTGCGATGTCCCGGACAGGGGATATGGCTACACCTTC. Translating gives CACDVPDRGYGYTF.

The genes are TRBV11-3 and TRBJ2-3; perhaps TRBD1 as D (5 bases). Looked up from germline, CDR1 is SGHNT and CDR2 is YENEEA. The CDR3 is 14 residues long. The germline V and J ends were trimmed by 2 bases and 2 bases, with 8 bases remaining between them. The CDR3 DNA reads as TGTGCCAGCAGCTTATGGGGCCCCACAGATACGCAGTATTTT. It translates to CASSLWGPTDTQYF.

The CDR3 is CASSEGGPYEQYF. In nucleotides, the CDR3 is TGTGCCAGCAGCGAGGGAGGGCCCTACGAGCAGTACTTC. The V gene is TRBV4-2, the J gene TRBJ2-5; 7 nucleotides match TRBD2. TRBJ2-7 matches the DNA end more closely, so the J call is doubtful. This CDR3 is built from 13 residues. Germline CDR1 is LGHNA and CDR2 is YNFKEQ.

The chain combines TRBV19 with TRBJ1-3; D call uncertain. Per germline, CDR1 LNHDA and CDR2 SQIVND (reference sequence). The CDR3 loop spans 15 amino acids. Trimming removed 2 bases at V and 2 bases at J, with 10 bases between. CDR3 nucleotide sequence: TGTGCCAGTAGTATAAGGCCGGCCCCTGGAAACACCATATATTTT. It codes for CASSIRPAPGNTIYF.

There are a few counts of this clone. V and J are TRBV6-5 and TRBJ2-1; 8 bases match TRBD2. Germline CDR1 MNHEY, CDR2 SVGAGI. The CDR3 has 13 residues. J gave up 12 bases and V 6 bases, and 10 bases lay outside the gene matches. The DNA of the CDR3 is TGTGCCAGCAGGGTCGAGCGGGGGTGGACGCAGTTCTTC. Protein product: CASRVERGWTQFF.

The gene calls are TRBV27 and TRBJ1-4; the D gene is possibly TRBD1 (5 bases). This CDR3 is 13 amino acids long. Germline V lookup: CDR1 MNHEY, CDR2 SMNVEV (reference sequence). The V end lost 7 bases, the J end lost 5 bases, and 11 bases lay between the germline ends. The CDR3 spells CASTRGRNEKLFF. CDR3 sequence (DNA): TGTGCCAGCACCCGGGGACGGAATGAAAAACTGTTTTTT. Full variable domain (remainder filled in from reference TRBV27 and TRBJ1-4): EAQVTQNPRYLITVTGKKLTVTCSQNMNHEYMSWYRQDPGLGLRQIYYSMNVEVTDKGDVPEGYKVSRKEKRNFPLILESPSPNQTSLYFCASTRGRNEKLFFGSGTQLSVL.

V usage is TRBV10-3 and J usage is TRBJ2-2, with 7 bases fitting TRBD1. There are 13 residues in the CDR3. Losses at the gene ends were 6 bases for V and 5 bases for J; bases not matched to a gene: 3. Germline CDR1 reads ENHRY; CDR2 reads SYGVKD. DNA for the CDR3: TGTGCCATCAGGCAGGGGGATACCGGGGAGCTGTTTTTT. It specifies CAIRQGDTGELFF.